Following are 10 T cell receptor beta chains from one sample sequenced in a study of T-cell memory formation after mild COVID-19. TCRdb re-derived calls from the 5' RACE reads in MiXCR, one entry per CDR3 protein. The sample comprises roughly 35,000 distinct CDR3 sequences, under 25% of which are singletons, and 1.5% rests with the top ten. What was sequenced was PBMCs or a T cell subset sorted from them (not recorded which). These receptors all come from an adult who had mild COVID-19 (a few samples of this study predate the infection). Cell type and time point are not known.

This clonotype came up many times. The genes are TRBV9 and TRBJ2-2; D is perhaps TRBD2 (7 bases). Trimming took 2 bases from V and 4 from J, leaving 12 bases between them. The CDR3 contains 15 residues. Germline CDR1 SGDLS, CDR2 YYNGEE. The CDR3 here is CASSVGGPLTGELFF. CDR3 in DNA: TGTGCCAGCAGCGTCGGGGGGCCCCTCACCGGGGAGCTGTTTTTT.

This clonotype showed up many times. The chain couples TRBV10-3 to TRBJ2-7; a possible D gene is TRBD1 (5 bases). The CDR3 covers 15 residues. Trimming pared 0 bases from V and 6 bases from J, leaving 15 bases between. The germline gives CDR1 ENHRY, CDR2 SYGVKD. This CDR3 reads CAISESPGIGGEQYF. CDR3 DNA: TGTGCCATCAGTGAGTCTCCAGGGATCGGTGGCGAGCAGTACTTC.

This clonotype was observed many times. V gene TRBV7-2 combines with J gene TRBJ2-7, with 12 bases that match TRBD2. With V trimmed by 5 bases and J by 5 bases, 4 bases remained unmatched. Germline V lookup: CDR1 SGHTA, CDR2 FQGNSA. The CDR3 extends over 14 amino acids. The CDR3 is CASSQLAGGHEQYF. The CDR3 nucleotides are TGTGCCAGCAGCCAACTAGCGGGAGGCCACGAGCAGTACTTC.

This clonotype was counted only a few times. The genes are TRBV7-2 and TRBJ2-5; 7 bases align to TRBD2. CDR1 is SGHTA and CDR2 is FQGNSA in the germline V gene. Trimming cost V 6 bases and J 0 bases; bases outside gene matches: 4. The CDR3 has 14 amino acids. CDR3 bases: TGTGCCAGCAGTTCCGGGAGGTACCAAGAGACCCAGTACTTC. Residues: CASSSGRYQETQYF.

The CDR3 DNA is TGCGCCAGCAGCGAGAATTCACCCCTCCACTTT. Residues: CASSENSPLHF. The chain combines TRBV5-1 with TRBJ1-6; no reliable D call. Trimming took 4 bases from V and 7 from J, leaving 3 bases between them. CDR3 length equals 11 residues. CDR1 SGHRS and CDR2 YFSETQ come from the germline V gene. Full variable domain (remainder filled in from reference TRBV5-1 and TRBJ1-6): KAGVTQTPRYLIKTRGQQVTLSCSPISGHRSVSWYQQTPGQGLQFLFEYFSETQRNKGNFPGRFSGRQFSNSRSEMNVSTLELGDSALYLCASSENSPLHFGNGTRLTVT.

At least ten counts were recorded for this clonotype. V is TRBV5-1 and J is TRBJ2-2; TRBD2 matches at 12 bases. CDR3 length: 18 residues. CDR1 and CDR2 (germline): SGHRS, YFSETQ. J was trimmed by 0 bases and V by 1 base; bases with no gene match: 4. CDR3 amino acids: CASSLLGLAGTNTGELFF. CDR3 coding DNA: TGCGCCAGCAGCTTGCTAGGACTAGCGGGAACGAACACCGGGGAGCTGTTTTTT.

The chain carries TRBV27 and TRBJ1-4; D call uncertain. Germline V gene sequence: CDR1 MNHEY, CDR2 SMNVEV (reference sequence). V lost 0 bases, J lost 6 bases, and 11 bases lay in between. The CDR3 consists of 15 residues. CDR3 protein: CASSLSIKWHEKLFF. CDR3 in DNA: TGTGCCAGCAGTTTATCGATCAAGTGGCATGAAAAACTGTTTTTT.

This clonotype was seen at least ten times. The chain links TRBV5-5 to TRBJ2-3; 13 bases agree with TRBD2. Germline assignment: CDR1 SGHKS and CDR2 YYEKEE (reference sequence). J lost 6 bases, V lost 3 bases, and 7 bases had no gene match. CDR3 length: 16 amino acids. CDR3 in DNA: TGTGCCAGCAGCTCCCAACTAGCGGGAGGGCCGGATACGCAGTATTTT. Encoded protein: CASSSQLAGGPDTQYF.

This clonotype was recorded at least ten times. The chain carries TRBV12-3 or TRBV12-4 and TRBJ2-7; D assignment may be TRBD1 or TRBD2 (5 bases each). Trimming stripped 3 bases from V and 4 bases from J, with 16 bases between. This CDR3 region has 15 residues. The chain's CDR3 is CASSFFGEKGYEQYF. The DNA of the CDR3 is TGTGCCAGCAGTTTCTTCGGGGAGAAGGGGTACGAGCAGTACTTC.

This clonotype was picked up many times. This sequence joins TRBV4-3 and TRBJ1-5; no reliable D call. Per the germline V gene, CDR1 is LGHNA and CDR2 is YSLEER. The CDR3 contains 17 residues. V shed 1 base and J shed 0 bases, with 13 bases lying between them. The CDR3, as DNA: TGCGCCAGCAGCCAAGTTTACGGACGGGATAGCAATCAGCCCCAGCATTTT. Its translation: CASSQVYGRDSNQPQHF.